The clone carrying this T cell receptor beta chain has a single count. The antigen is unknown. Assay: immunoSEQ multiplex PCR; the TCRdb copy retains only in-frame clones and omits some. This table has about 70,000 clones, 88% appearing once. The data originate from a study of T cell responses to AZD1222 COVID-19 vaccine. The study's findings and limits: A mostly white British donor set with more females was recruited, and clonal diversity was possibly underestimated. Repertoires were sampled only after the peak T cell response. Reportedly, close to half of spike-specific TCRs are directed against unmutated variant regions. The study identified only a handful of AZD1222 recipients as seropositive at baseline.

CDR1 is MNHNY and CDR2 is SVGAGI in the germline V gene (reference sequence). The germline V and J ends were trimmed by 7 bases and 3 bases, with 17 bases remaining between them. The CDR3 loop spans 15 amino acids. The clonotype was recovered from an adult who received the MenACWY meningococcal vaccine as a control. This specimen consisted of peripheral blood, obtained 28 days after the second dose of the MenACWY control vaccine. The chain couples TRBV6-6 to TRBJ2-3, with D tentatively TRBD1 (6 bases). CDR3 residues: CASNRDRLRTDTQYF. The CDR3 region has the DNA TGTGCCAGCAACAGAGACAGGTTACGGACAGATACGCAGTATTTT.